Sequencing of this T cell receptor beta chain was carried out in a study of beta chain features in type 1 diabetes. Overall study results and limits: In every one of the four CD4+ subsets, TCRB CDR3s were moderately but significantly shorter in Type 1 diabetes patients.

Regarding this clone: Its antigen is undetermined.

Germline-derived CDR1 and CDR2 are LNHNV and YYDKDF (reference sequence). The V end was cut by 0 bases, the J end by 0 bases, with 18 bases between. This CDR3 is built from 20 residues. Sequencing targeted expressed TCRB transcripts, as all isolated RNA had been reverse transcribed. Using immunoSEQ multiplex PCR, the repertoire was profiled, and TCRdb retains in-frame clones only, with some absent. The sample has some 350,000 clones, 13% seen once. What was sequenced was naive CD4+ T cells from blood. The chain couples TRBV15 to TRBJ2-6, with a possible D match to TRBD1 (6 bases). This TCR derives from a woman aged 18-29 years with type 1 diabetes. CDR3 protein: CATSRDWGMDSSSGANVLTF. The CDR3 nucleotides are TGTGCCACCAGCAGAGATTGGGGAATGGACAGTTCCTCTGGGGCCAACGTCCTGACTTTC.